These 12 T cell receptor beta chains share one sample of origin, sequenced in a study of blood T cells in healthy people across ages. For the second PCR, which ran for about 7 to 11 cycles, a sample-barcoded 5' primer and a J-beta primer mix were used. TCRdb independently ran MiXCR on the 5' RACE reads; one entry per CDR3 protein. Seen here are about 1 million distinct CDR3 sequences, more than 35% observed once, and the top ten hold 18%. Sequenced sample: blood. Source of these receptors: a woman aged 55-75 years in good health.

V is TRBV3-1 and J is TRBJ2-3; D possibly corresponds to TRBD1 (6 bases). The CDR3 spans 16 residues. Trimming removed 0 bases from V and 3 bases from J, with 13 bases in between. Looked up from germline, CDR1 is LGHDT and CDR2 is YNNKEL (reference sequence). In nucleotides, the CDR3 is TGTGCCAGCAGCCAAGATTGGCCAGGGGAAACAGATACGCAGTATTTT. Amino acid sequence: CASSQDWPGETDTQYF.

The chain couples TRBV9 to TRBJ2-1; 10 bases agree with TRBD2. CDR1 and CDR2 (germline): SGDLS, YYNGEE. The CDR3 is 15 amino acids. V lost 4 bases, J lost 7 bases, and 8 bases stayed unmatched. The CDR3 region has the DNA TGTGCCAGCAGCCCGGGACTAGCGTCGGGGAATGAGCAGTTCTTC. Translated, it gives CASSPGLASGNEQFF. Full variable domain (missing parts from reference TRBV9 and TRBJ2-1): DSGVTQTPKHLITATGQRVTLRCSPRSGDLSVYWYQQSLDQGLQFLIQYYNGEERAKGNILERFSAQQFPDLHSELNLSSLELGDSALYFCASSPGLASGNEQFFGPGTRLTVL.

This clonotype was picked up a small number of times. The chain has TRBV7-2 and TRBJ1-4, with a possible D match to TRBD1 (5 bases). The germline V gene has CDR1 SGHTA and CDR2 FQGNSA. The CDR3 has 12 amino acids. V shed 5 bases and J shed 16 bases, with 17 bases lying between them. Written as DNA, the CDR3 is TGTGCCAGCAGCCAACAGAACAGGCCCCCGTTTTTT. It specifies CASSQQNRPPFF.

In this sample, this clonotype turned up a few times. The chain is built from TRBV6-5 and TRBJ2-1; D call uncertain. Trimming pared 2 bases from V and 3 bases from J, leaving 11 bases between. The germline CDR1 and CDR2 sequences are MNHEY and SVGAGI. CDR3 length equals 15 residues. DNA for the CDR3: TGTGCCAGCAGTTACAGCATCGCCCACTACAATGAGCAGTTCTTC. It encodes CASSYSIAHYNEQFF.

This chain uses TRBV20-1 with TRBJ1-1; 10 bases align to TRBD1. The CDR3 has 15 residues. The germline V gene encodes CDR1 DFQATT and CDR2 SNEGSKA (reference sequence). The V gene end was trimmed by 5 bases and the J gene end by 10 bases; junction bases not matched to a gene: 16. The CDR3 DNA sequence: TGCAGTGCTGATCAGGACAGGGGGAGCCCCCGCGGAGCTTTCTTT. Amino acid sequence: CSADQDRGSPRGAFF.

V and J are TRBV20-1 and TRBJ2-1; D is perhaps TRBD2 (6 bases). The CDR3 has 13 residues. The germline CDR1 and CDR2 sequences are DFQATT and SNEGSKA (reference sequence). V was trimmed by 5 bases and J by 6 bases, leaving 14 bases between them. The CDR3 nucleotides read TGCAGTGCTTCGGGACTGAGAACCAATGAGCAGTTCTTC. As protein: CSASGLRTNEQFF.

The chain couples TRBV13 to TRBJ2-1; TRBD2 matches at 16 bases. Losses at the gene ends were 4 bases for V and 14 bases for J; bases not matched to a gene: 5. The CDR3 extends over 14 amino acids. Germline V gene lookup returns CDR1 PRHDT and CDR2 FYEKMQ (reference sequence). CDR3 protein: CASSSGLAGGVKFF. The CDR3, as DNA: TGTGCCAGCAGCTCGGGACTAGCGGGAGGGGTCAAGTTCTTC.

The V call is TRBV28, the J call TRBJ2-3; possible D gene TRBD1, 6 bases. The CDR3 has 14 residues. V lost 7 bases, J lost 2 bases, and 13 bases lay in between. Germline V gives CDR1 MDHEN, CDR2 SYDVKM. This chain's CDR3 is CASTALGATDTQYF. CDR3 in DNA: TGTGCCAGCACGGCGTTGGGGGCCACAGATACGCAGTATTTT. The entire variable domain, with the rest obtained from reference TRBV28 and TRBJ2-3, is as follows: DVKVTQSSRYLVKRTGEKVFLECVQDMDHENMFWYRQDPGLGLRLIYFSYDVKMKEKGDIPEGYSVSREKKERFSLILESASTNQTSMYLCASTALGATDTQYFGPGTRLTVL.

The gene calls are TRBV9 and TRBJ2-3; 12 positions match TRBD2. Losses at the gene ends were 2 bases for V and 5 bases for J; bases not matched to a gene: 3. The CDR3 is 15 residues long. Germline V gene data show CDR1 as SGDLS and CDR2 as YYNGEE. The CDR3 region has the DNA TGTGCCAGCAGCGTCGGACTAGCGGGAAGAGATACGCAGTATTTT. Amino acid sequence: CASSVGLAGRDTQYF.

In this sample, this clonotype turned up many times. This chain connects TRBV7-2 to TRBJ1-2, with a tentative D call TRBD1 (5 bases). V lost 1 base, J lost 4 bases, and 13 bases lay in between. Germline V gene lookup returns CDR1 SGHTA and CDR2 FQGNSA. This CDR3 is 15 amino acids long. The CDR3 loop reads CASSLEGREVYGYTF. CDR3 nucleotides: TGTGCCAGCAGCTTAGAGGGGAGGGAGGTCTATGGCTACACCTTC. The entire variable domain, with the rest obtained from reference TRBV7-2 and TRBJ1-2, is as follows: GAGVSQSPSNKVTEKGKDVELRCDPISGHTALYWYRQSLGQGLEFLIYFQGNSAPDKSGLPSDRFSAERTGGSVSTLTIQRTQQEDSAVYLCASSLEGREVYGYTFGSGTRLTVV.

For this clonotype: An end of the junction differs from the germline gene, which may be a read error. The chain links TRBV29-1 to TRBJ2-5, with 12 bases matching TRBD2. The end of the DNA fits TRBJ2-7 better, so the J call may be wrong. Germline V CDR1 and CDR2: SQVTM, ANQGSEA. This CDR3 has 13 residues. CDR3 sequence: CGVETSGRYEQYF. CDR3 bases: TGCGGCGTTGAAACTAGCGGGAGGTACGAGCAGTACTTC.

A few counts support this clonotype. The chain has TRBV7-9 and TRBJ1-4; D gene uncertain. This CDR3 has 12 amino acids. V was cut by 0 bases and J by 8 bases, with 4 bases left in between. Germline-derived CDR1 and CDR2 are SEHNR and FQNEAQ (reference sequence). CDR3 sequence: CASSLAREKLFF. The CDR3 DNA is TGTGCCAGCAGCTTAGCGAGGGAAAAACTGTTTTTT.